The 6 T cell receptor beta chains below were found in one sample sequenced in a study of blood T cell repertoires in COVID-19. Sequencing was performed with immunoSEQ multiplex PCR; in TCRdb, only in-frame clones are kept and a portion is missing. The sample holds 150,000 to 180,000 clones, approximately 80% seen once. The sample comprised peripheral blood. These receptors all come from a woman of 80 years or more with acute or convalescent COVID-19.

The chain has TRBV6-5 and TRBJ2-5, with 7 bases aligning to TRBD1. The CDR3 covers 14 residues. Germline-derived CDR1 and CDR2 are MNHEY and SVGAGI. With V trimmed by 8 bases and J by 1 base, 7 bases remained unmatched. CDR3 sequence: CASHLDRVQETQYF. CDR3 DNA sequence: TGTGCCAGCCACCTTGACAGGGTCCAAGAGACCCAGTACTTC.

The chain recombines TRBV19 with TRBJ1-5, with a tentative D call TRBD1 (5 bases). This CDR3 has 14 amino acids. Per germline, CDR1 LNHDA and CDR2 SQIVND (reference sequence). With 6 bases removed from V and 6 bases from J, the gap between germline ends came to 15 bases. The CDR3 sequence: CASREGPWGQPQHF. CDR3 bases: TGTGCCAGTAGGGAGGGGCCGTGGGGTCAGCCCCAGCATTTT. Full variable domain (remainder filled in from reference TRBV19 and TRBJ1-5): DGGITQSPKYLFRKEGQNVTLSCEQNLNHDAMYWYRQDPGQGLRLIYYSQIVNDFQKGDIAEGYSVSREKKESFPLTVTSAQKNPTAFYLCASREGPWGQPQHFGDGTRLSIL.

The chain joins TRBV4-1 to TRBJ1-2; weak D call: TRBD1 (5 bases). Germline values: CDR1 MGHRA, CDR2 YSYEKL. V lost 0 bases, J lost 7 bases, and 12 bases lay in between. CDR3 size: 14 residues. For the CDR3, the DNA is TGCGCCAGCAGCCAAGATCGGGCTCAGGGTGGCTACACCTTC. This codes for CASSQDRAQGGYTF.

This clone appeared once. This rearrangement joins TRBV5-1 to TRBJ2-3; TRBD2 agrees at 12 bases. Per germline, CDR1 SGHRS and CDR2 YFSETQ. This CDR3 has 18 residues. J gave up 5 bases and V 4 bases, and 14 bases lay outside the gene matches. The CDR3, as DNA: TGCGCCAGCAGCAATGGGCGGACTAGCGGGGAGTTGGAAGATACGCAGTATTTT. This encodes CASSNGRTSGELEDTQYF.

This clone has just one count. The V and J genes are TRBV9 and TRBJ2-1; 12 bases map to TRBD2. The CDR3 has 16 amino acids. Per germline, CDR1 SGDLS and CDR2 YYNGEE. The V and J ends lost 0 bases and 5 bases, in that order; junction bases with no gene match: 3. The CDR3, as DNA: TGTGCCAGCAGCGTAGGGGGACTAGCGGGTGACAATGAGCAGTTCTTC. Protein product: CASSVGGLAGDNEQFF.

The chain employs TRBV7-9 and TRBJ1-5; a possible D gene is TRBD1 (6 bases). Looked up from germline, CDR1 is SEHNR and CDR2 is FQNEAQ (reference sequence). The CDR3 is 15 amino acids. Trimming pared 5 bases from V and 2 bases from J, leaving 13 bases between. CDR3 DNA: TGTGCCAGCAGCGGCACAGGGTTTGGCAATCAGCCCCAGCATTTT. It yields the protein CASSGTGFGNQPQHF.